This note documents a single T cell receptor (beta chain) sequence. Amplified TCR beta CDR3 regions came from RNA transcripts. An initial round of RT-PCR targeting the TCR CDR3 relied on the HTBI primer set. TCRdb fed the multiplex PCR reads into MiXCR, producing one record per CDR3 protein. The sample lists under 300,000 distinct CDR3 sequences, around 20% occurring once. This specimen belongs to a study of T cells in Graves' hyperthyroidism and ophthalmopathy. Study context: Blood was drawn when the patient was first diagnosed and still untreated.

Germline loops: CDR1 PRHDT, CDR2 FYEKMQ (reference sequence). This CDR3 contains 14 residues. V lost 0 bases to trimming and J lost 4 bases, with 9 bases between them. Thyroid ultrasound, orbital computed tomography, clinical symptoms, and serum thyroxine and TRAb underpinned diagnoses. The sample taken for sequencing was blood. The chain has TRBV13 and TRBJ1-2; D not resolved. This receptor was obtained from a man younger than 45 with Graves' ophthalmopathy. CDR3 in DNA: TGTGCCAGCAGCTTAGGAGGACGGGTCTATGGCTACACCTTC. It yields the protein CASSLGGRVYGYTF.